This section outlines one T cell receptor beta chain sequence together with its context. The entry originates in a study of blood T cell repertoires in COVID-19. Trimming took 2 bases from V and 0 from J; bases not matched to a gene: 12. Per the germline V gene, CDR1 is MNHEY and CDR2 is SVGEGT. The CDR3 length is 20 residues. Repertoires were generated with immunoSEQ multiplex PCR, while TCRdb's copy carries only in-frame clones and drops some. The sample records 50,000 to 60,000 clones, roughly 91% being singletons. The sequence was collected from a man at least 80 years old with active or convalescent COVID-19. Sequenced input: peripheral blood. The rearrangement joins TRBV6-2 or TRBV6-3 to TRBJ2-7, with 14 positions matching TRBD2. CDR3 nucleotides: TGTGCCAGCAGTTACCCGCCCGGGACTAGCGGGGGACCCTCCTCCTACGAGCAGTACTTC. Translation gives CASSYPPGTSGGPSSYEQYF.